The source of this TCR beta chain is a study of T cell responses to AZD1222 COVID-19 vaccine. Study results and caveats: Targeting of unmutated variant regions was reportedly seen in nearly half of spike-specific TCRs.

Concerning this clone: Antigen: not known.

Sequencing was performed with immunoSEQ multiplex PCR; in TCRdb, only in-frame clones are kept and a portion is missing. The repertoire holds about 180,000 clones, about 93% seen once, with 1.9% in the top ten. With 2 bases removed from V and 2 bases from J, the gap between germline ends came to 10 bases. Germline-derived CDR1 and CDR2 are SEHNR and FQNEAQ (reference sequence). CDR3 length equals 15 residues. This material consisted of peripheral blood, taken 28 days after the second AZD1222 dose. This chain uses TRBV7-9 with TRBJ1-5; D may be TRBD1 (6 bases). The origin of this receptor is an adult who received the AZD1222 COVID-19 vaccine. The CDR3 coding sequence is TGTGCCAGCAGCTTATCAGGGGTTGGCAATCAGCCCCAGCATTTT. This gives the protein CASSLSGVGNQPQHF.